The clone carrying this T cell receptor (beta chain) was seen once. This specimen comes from a study of control samples from healthy donors and cancer patients. Some clones are missing from TCRdb's copy, which holds only in-frame ones; the method was immunoSEQ multiplex PCR. The sample carries roughly 88,000 clones, 80% to 95% recorded once. Germline loops: CDR1 SGHNT, CDR2 YENEEA. This CDR3 region has 16 residues. V trimming: 3 bases; J trimming: 6 bases; junction bases outside the gene matches: 10. Sequencing was carried out using blood. V gene TRBV11-3 combines with J gene TRBJ2-2, with 7 bases fitting TRBD2. This clonotype was sampled from a woman in her twenties or thirties in good health. CDR3 coding DNA: TGTGCCAGCAGCTTTGGCGGGAGTAGGGTTCCCGGGGAGCTGTTTTTT. As protein: CASSFGGSRVPGELFF.